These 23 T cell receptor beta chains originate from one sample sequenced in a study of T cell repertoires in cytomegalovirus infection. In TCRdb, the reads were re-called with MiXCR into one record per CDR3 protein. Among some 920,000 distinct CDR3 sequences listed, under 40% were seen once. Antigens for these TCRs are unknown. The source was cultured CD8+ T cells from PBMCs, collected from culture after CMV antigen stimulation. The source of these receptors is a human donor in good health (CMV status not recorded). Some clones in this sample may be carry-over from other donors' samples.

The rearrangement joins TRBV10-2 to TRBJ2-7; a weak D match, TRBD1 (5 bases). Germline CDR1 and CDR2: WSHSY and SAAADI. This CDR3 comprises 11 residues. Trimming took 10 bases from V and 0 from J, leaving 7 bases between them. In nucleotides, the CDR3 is TGCGCCACCCAGGGCTCCTACGAGCAGTACTTC. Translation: CATQGSYEQYF.

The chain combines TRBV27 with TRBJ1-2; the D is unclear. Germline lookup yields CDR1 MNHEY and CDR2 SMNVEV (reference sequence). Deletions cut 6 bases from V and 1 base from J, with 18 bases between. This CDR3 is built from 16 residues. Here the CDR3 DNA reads TGTGCCAGCAGATCATTAAGCAGCGACCATAACTATGGCTACACCTTC. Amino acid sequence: CASRSLSSDHNYGYTF.

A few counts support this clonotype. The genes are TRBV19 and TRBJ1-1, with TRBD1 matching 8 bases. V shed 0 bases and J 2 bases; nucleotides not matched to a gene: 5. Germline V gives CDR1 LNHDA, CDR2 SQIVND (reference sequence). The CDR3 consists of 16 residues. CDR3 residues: CASSIDRGPPNTEAFF. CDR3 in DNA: TGTGCCAGTAGTATAGACAGGGGGCCTCCAAACACTGAAGCTTTCTTT.

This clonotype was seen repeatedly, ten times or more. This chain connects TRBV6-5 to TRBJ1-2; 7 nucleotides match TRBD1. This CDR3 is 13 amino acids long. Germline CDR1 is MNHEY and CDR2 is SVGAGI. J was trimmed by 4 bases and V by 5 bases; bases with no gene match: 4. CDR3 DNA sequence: TGTGCCAGCAGTCCAACAGGGGCCTATGGCTACACCTTC. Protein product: CASSPTGAYGYTF.

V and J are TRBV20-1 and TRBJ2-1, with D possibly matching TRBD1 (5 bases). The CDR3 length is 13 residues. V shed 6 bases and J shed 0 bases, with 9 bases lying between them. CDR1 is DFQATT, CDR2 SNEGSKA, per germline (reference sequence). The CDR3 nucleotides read TGCAGTGCCCTAAGGGGCTCCTACAATGAGCAGTTCTTC. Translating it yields CSALRGSYNEQFF.

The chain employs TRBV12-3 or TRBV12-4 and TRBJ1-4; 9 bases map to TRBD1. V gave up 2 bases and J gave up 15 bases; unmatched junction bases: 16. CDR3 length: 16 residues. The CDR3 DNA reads TGTGCCAGCAGTTTACGGGGGACAGGGCATGAGGAGAGGGTGTTTTTT. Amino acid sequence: CASSLRGTGHEERVFF.

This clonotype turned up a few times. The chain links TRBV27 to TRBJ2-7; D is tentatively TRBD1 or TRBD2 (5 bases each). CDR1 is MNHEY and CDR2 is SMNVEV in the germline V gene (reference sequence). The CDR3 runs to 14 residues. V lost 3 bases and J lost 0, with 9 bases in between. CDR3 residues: CASSFSGSSYEQYF. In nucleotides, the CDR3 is TGTGCCAGCAGTTTTTCAGGGAGCTCCTACGAGCAGTACTTC.

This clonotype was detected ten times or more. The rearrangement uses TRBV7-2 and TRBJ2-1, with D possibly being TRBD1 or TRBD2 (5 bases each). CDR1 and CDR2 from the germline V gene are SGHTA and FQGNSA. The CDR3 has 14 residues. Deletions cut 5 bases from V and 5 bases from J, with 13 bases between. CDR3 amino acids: CASSPWDVDNEQFF. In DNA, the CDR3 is TGTGCCAGCAGCCCCTGGGACGTCGACAATGAGCAGTTCTTC.

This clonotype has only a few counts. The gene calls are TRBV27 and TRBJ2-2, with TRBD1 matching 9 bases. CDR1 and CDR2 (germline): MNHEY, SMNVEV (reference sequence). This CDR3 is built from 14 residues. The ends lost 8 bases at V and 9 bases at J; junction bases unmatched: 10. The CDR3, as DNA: TGTGCCAGCTCACCTGGGACAGGGTTAAGGGAGCTGTTTTTT. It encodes CASSPGTGLRELFF.

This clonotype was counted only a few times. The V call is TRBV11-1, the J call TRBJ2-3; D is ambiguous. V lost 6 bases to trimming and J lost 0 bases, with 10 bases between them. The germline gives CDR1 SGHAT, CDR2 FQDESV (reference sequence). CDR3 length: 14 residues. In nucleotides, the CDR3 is TGTGCCAGCAGACCAAGAAAAAGCACAGATACGCAGTATTTT. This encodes CASRPRKSTDTQYF.

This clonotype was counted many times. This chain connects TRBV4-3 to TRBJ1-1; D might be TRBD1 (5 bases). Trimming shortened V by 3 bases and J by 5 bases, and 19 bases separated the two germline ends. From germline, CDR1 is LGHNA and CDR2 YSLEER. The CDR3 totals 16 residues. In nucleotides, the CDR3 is TGCGCCAGCAGCCACCCTACTTCGGGGGGGAGAACTGAAGCTTTCTTT. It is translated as CASSHPTSGGRTEAFF.

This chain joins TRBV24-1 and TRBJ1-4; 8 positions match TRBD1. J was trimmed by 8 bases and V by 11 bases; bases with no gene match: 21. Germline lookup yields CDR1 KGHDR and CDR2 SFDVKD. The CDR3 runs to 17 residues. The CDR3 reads CARTGSPGGAPEEKLFF. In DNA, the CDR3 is TGTGCCAGGACAGGGAGTCCCGGAGGAGCCCCGGAGGAAAAACTGTTTTTT.

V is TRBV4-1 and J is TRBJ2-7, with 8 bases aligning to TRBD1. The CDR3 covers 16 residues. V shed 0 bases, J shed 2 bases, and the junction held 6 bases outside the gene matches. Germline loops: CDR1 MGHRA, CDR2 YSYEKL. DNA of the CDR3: TGCGCCAGCAGCCAAGATCCCGGACAGGGCACCTACGAGCAGTACTTC. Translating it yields CASSQDPGQGTYEQYF.

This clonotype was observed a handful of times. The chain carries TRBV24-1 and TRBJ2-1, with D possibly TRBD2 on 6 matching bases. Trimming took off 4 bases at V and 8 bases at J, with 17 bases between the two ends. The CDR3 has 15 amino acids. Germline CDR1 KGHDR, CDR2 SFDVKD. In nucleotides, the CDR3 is TGTGCCACCAGTGACCCCGGGACTTCGGCAGATGAGCAGTTCTTC. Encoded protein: CATSDPGTSADEQFF.

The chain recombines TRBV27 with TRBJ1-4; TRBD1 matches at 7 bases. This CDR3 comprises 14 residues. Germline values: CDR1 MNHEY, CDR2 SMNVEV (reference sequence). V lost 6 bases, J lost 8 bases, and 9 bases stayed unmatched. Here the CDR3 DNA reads TGTGCCAGCAGCCCAGGGGGGGGTCTCGAAAAACTGTTTTTT. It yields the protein CASSPGGGLEKLFF.

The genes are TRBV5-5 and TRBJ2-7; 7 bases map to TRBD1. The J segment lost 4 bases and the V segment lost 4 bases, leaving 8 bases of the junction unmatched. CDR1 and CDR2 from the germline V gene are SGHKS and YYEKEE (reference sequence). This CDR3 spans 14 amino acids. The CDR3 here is CASSLQGEPYEQYF. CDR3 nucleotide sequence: TGTGCCAGCAGCCTGCAGGGGGAACCGTACGAGCAGTACTTC.

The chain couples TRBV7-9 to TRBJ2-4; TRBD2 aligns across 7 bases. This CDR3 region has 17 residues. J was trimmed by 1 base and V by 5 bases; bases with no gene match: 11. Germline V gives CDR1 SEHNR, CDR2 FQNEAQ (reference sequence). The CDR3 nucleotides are TGTGCCAGCAGCCCCCCCTCAGGGAGGGAGGCCAAAAACATTCAGTACTTC. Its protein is CASSPPSGREAKNIQYF.

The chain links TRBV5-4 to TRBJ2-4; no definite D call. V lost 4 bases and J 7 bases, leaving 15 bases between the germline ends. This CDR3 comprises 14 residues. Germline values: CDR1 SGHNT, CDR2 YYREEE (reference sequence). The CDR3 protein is CASSLKEGWNIQYF. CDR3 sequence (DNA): TGTGCCAGCAGCCTCAAGGAAGGTTGGAACATTCAGTACTTC.

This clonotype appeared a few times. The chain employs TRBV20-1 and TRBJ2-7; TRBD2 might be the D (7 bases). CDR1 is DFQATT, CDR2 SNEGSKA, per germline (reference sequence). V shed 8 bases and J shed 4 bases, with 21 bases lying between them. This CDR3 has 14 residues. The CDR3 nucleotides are TGCAGTCATGGGGGCCGCGGGGGCCCTTACGAGCAGTACTTC. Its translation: CSHGGRGGPYEQYF.

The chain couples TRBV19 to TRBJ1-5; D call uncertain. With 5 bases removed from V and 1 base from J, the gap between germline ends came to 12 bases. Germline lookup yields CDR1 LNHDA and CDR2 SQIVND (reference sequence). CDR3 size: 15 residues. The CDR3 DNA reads TGTGCCAGTAGTTCTAATTCACCGAGCAATCAGCCCCAGCATTTT. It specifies CASSSNSPSNQPQHF.

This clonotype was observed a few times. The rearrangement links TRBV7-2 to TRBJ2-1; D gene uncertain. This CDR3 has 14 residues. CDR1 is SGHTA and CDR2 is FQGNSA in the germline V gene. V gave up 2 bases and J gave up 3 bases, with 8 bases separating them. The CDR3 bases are TGTGCCAGCAGCTTAAGGTCTGGCTACAATGAGCAGTTCTTC. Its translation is CASSLRSGYNEQFF.

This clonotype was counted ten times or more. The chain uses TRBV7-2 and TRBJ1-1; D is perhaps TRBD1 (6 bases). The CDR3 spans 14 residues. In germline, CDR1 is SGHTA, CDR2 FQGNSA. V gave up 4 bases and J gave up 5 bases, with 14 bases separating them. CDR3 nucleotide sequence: TGTGCCAGCAGCTACTTGGGGGCGAGGACTGAAGCTTTCTTT. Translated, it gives CASSYLGARTEAFF.

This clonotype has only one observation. CDR3 loop: CASSFGYSYNEQFF. The CDR3 DNA is TGTGCCAGCAGTTTCGGATACTCCTACAATGAGCAGTTCTTC. The chain is built from TRBV27 and TRBJ2-1; unclear D gene. The CDR3 runs to 14 residues. With 3 bases removed from V and 0 bases from J, the gap between germline ends came to 6 bases. CDR1 MNHEY and CDR2 SMNVEV come from the germline V gene (reference sequence).